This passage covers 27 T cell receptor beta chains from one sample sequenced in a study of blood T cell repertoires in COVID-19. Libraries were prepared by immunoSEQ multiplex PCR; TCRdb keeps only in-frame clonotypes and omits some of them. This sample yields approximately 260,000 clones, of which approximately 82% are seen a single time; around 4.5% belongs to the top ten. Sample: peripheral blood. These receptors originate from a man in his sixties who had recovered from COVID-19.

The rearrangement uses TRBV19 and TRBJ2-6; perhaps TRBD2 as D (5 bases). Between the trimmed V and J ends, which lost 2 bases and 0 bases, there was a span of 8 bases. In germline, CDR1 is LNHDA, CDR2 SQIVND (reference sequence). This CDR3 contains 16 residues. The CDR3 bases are TGTGCCAGTAGTATACGGAGGACCTCTGGGGCCAACGTCCTGACTTTC. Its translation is CASSIRRTSGANVLTF.

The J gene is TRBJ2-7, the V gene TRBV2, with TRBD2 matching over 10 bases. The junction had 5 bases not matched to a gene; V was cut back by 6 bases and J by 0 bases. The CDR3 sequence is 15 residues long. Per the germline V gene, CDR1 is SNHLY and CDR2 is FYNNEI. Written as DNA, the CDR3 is TGTGCCAGCAGCGTTATAGCGGGGGGCTCCTACGAGCAGTACTTC. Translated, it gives CASSVIAGGSYEQYF.

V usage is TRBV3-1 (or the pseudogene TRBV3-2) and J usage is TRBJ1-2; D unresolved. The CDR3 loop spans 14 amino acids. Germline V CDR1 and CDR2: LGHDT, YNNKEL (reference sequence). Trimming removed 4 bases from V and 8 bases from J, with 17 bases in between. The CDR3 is CASSRRTWGEGYTF. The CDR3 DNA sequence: TGTGCCAGCAGCCGACGGACGTGGGGAGAAGGCTACACCTTC.

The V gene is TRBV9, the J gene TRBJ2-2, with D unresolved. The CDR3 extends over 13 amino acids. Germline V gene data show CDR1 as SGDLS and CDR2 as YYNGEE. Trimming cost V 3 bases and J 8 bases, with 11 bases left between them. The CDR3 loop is CASSDGIWGELFF. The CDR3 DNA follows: TGTGCCAGCAGCGACGGTATTTGGGGGGAGCTGTTTTTT.

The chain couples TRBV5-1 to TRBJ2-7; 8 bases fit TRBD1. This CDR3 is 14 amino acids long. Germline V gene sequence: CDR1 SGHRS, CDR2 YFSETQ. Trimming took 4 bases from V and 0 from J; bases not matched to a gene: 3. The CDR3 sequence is CASSGTGGSYEQYF. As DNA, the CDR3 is TGCGCCAGCAGCGGAACAGGGGGCTCCTACGAGCAGTACTTC.

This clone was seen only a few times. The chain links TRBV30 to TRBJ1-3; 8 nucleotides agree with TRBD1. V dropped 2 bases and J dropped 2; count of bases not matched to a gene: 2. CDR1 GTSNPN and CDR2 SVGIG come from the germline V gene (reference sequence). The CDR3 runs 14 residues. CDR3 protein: CAWSTGGAGNTIYF. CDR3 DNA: TGTGCCTGGAGTACAGGGGGAGCTGGAAACACCATATATTTT.

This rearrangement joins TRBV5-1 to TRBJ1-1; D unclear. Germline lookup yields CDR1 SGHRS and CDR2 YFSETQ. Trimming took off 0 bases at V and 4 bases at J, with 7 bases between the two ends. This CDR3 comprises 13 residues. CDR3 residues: CASSLVPGTEAFF. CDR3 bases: TGCGCCAGCAGCTTGGTACCCGGCACTGAAGCTTTCTTT.

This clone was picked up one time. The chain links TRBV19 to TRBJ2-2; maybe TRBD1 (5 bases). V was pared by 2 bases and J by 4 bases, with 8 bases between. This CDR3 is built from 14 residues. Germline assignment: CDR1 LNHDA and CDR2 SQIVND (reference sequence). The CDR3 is CASSILTGTGELFF. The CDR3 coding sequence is TGTGCCAGTAGTATATTAACAGGCACCGGGGAGCTGTTTTTT.

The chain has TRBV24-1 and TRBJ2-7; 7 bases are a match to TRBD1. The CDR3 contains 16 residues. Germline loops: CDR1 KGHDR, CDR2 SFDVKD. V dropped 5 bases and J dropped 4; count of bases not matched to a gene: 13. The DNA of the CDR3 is TGTGCCACCAGTGGCATGACAGGGTCCGGAAAATACGAGCAGTACTTC. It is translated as CATSGMTGSGKYEQYF.

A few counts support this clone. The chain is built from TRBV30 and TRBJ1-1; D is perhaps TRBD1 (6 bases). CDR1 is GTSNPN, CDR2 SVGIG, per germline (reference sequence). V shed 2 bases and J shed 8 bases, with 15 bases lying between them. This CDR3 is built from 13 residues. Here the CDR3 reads CAWSIVRGSEAFF. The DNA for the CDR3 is TGTGCCTGGAGTATCGTCAGGGGTTCGGAAGCTTTCTTT.

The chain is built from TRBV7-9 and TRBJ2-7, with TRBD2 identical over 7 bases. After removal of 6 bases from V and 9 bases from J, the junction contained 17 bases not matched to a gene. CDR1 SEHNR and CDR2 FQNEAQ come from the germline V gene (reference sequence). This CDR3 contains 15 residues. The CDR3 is CASSPRTSALIGQYF. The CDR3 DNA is TGTGCCAGCAGTCCTAGGACTAGTGCCCTTATCGGGCAGTACTTC.

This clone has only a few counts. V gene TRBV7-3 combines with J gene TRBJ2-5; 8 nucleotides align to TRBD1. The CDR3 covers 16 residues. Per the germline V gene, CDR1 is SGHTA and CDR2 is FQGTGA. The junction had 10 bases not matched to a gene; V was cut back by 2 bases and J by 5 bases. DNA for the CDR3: TGTGCCAGCAGCTTAGGGGGACAGGTCCTCGGGGAGACCCAGTACTTC. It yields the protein CASSLGGQVLGETQYF.

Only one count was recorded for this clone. The CDR3 sequence is CASSDGPQGVGTF. CDR3 sequence (DNA): TGTGCCAGCAGTGACGGCCCACAGGGGGTCGGCACCTTC. This chain uses TRBV6-1 with TRBJ1-2, with 8 positions matching TRBD1. CDR1 and CDR2 (germline): MNHNS, SASEGT. This CDR3 is built from 13 residues. V was clipped by 3 bases and J by 13 bases; unmatched bases: 10.

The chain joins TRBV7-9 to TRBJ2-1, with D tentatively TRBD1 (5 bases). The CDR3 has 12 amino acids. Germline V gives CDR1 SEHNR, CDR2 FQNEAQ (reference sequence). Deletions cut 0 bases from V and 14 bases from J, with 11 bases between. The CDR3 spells CASSLAPGREFF. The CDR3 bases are TGTGCCAGCAGCTTAGCGCCGGGCAGGGAGTTCTTC.

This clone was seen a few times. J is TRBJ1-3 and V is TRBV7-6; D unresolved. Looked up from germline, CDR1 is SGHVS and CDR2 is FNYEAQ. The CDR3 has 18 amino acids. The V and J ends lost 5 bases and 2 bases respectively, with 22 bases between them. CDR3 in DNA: TGTGCCAGCAGCCCCATGGTGGCAGGCCAAGGTGCTGGAAACACCATATATTTT. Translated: CASSPMVAGQGAGNTIYF.

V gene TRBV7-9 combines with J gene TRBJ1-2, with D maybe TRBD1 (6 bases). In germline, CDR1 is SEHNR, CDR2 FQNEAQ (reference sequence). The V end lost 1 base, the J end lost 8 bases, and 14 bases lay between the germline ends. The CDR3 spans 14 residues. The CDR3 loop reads CASSLGAGAGGYTF. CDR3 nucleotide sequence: TGTGCCAGCAGCTTAGGAGCGGGGGCGGGCGGCTACACCTTC.

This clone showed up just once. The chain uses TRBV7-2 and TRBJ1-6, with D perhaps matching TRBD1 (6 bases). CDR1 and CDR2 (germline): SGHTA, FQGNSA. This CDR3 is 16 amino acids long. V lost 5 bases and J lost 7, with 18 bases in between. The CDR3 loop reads CASSPGTTHRNSPLHF. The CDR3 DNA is TGTGCCAGCAGCCCCGGGACAACCCACCGGAATTCACCCCTCCACTTT.

CDR3 DNA sequence: TGCGCCAGCAGCCCCACCCCCAGGGGGTCCTTCTCTTACGAGCAGTACTTC. Protein product: CASSPTPRGSFSYEQYF. The rearrangement links TRBV4-1 to TRBJ2-7; 7 positions match TRBD1. The CDR3 length is 17 residues. V dropped 4 bases and J dropped 4; count of bases not matched to a gene: 16. Germline CDR1 and CDR2: MGHRA and YSYEKL.

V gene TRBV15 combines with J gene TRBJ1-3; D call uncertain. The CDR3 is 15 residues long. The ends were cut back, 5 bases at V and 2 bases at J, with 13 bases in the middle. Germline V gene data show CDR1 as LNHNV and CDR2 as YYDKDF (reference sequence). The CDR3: CATSPRTAAGNTIYF. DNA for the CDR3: TGTGCCACCAGCCCACGCACAGCGGCTGGAAACACCATATATTTT.

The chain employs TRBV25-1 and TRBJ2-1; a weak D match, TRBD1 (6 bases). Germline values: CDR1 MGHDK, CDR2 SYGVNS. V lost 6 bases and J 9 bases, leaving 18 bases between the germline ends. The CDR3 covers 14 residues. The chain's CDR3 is CASSRDNSPGEQFF. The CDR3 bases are TGTGCCAGCAGCCGGGACAACTCCCCCGGTGAGCAGTTCTTC.

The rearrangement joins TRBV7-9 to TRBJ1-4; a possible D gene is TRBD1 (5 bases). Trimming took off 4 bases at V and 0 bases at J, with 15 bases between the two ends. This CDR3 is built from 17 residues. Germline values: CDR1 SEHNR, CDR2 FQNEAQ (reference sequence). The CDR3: CASSSAGSEPTNEKLFF. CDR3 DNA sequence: TGTGCCAGCAGCTCGGCAGGGTCTGAACCAACTAATGAAAAACTGTTTTTT.

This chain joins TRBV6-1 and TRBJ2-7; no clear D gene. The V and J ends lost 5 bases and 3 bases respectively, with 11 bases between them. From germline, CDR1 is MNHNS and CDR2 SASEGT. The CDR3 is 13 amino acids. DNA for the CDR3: TGTGCCAGCAGTCAGCAAGCAGGCTACGAGCAGTACTTC. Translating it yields CASSQQAGYEQYF.

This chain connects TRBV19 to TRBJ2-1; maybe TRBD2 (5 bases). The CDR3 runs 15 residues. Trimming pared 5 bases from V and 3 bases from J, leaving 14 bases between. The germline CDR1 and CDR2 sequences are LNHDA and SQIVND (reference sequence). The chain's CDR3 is CASSARLADYNEQFF. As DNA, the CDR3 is TGTGCCAGTAGTGCAAGGCTAGCAGACTACAATGAGCAGTTCTTC.

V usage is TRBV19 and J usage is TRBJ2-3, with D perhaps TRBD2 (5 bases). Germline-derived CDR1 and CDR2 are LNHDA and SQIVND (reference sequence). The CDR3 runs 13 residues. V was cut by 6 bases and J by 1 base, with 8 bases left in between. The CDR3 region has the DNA TGTGCCAGTAGGGCCGGGGGCACAGATACGCAGTATTTT. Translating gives CASRAGGTDTQYF.

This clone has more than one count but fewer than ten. The CDR3 bases are TGTGCCAGCAGCGCATTACAGGGGGCCTTAGAGACCCAGTACTTC. Translating it yields CASSALQGALETQYF. V usage is TRBV5-6 and J usage is TRBJ2-5; 9 bases line up with TRBD1. V gave up 4 bases and J gave up 4 bases; unmatched junction bases: 8. The CDR3 loop spans 15 amino acids. Germline loops: CDR1 SGHDT, CDR2 YYEEEE. The variable domain in full, with the rest retrieved from reference TRBV5-6 and TRBJ2-5, is DAGVTQSPTHLIKTRGQQVTLRCSPKSGHDTVSWYQQALGQGPQFIFQYYEEEERQRGNFPDRFSGHQFPNYSSELNVNALLLGDSALYLCASSALQGALETQYFGPGTRLLVL.

The CDR3: CASSLGTGLYGYTF. In nucleotides, the CDR3 is TGTGCCAGCAGTTTAGGGACAGGGCTCTATGGCTACACCTTC. V usage is TRBV27 and J usage is TRBJ1-2; 9 bases are shared with TRBD1. CDR1 is MNHEY, CDR2 SMNVEV, per germline (reference sequence). This CDR3 is built from 14 residues. Trimming took 2 bases from V and 4 from J; bases not matched to a gene: 2.

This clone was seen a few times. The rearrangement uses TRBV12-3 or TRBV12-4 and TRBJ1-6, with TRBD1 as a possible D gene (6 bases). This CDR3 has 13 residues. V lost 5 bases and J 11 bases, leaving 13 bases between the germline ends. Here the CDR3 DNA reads TGTGCCAGCAGTAGACGGGGGGCTGCACCCCTCCACTTT. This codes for CASSRRGAAPLHF.